The 7 T cell receptor beta chains given below trace back to one sample, sequenced in a study of vaccination effects on CD4 cells after COVID-19. Ahead of sequencing, the ViraFEST assay grew antigen-specific CD4+ T cells using viral peptide pools. Between days 9 and 10 of culture, CD4+ T cells were separated out. Subjects were given two BNT162b2 or mRNA-1273 vaccine doses. Clones were sequenced by immunoSEQ multiplex PCR, and TCRdb holds only the in-frame ones, with some missing. This table holds about 48,000 clones, about 76% found once. Their specific antigens are unknown. This specimen was CD4+ T cells from PBMCs cultured with HCoV-OC43 spike peptides, taken after COVID-19 vaccination. Subset meaning: HCoV-OC43 spike overlapping peptide pool stimulation. These receptor sequences come from a human donor who received a COVID-19 vaccine.

The chain uses TRBV10-1 and TRBJ2-1; D possibly corresponds to TRBD2 (6 bases). The germline V gene encodes CDR1 WNHNN and CDR2 SYGVQD (reference sequence). CDR3 length: 15 residues. V was cut by 3 bases and J by 4 bases, with 13 bases left in between. Written as DNA, the CDR3 is TGCGCCAGCAGTGACGGAGGGACGGAATACAATGAGCAGTTCTTC. It encodes CASSDGGTEYNEQFF.

This clone has just a few counts. The chain employs TRBV7-7 and TRBJ2-5; D is perhaps TRBD2 (6 bases). This CDR3 contains 16 residues. V gave up 1 base and J gave up 4 bases, with 16 bases separating them. Looked up from germline, CDR1 is SSHAT and CDR2 is FNYEAQ (reference sequence). CDR3 in amino acids: CASSLGRLVLGETQYF. The CDR3 DNA follows: TGTGCCAGCAGCTTAGGAAGACTAGTGTTGGGAGAGACCCAGTACTTC.

The chain has TRBV27 and TRBJ2-2; 12 nucleotides match TRBD2. Germline CDR1 is MNHEY and CDR2 is SMNVEV (reference sequence). Unmatched junction bases numbered 3, after V lost 7 bases and J lost 6 bases. The CDR3 consists of 14 residues. The CDR3 loop reads CASTLAGGPGELFF. Here the CDR3 DNA reads TGTGCCAGCACTCTAGCGGGAGGGCCCGGGGAGCTGTTTTTT.

This clone was seen a handful of times. The chain's CDR3 is CASSLAAGDNSPLHF. The CDR3 bases are TGCGCCAGCAGCTTGGCCGCTGGGGATAATTCACCCCTCCACTTT. The V call is TRBV5-1, the J call TRBJ1-6; no reliable D call. Per the germline V gene, CDR1 is SGHRS and CDR2 is YFSETQ. The CDR3 has 15 amino acids. The V end was cut by 0 bases, the J end by 5 bases, with 9 bases between. Full variable domain (outside the CDR3, taken from reference TRBV5-1 and TRBJ1-6): KAGVTQTPRYLIKTRGQQVTLSCSPISGHRSVSWYQQTPGQGLQFLFEYFSETQRNKGNFPGRFSGRQFSNSRSEMNVSTLELGDSALYLCASSLAAGDNSPLHFGNGTRLTVT.

The chain recombines TRBV6-5 with TRBJ2-1; TRBD1 matches 7 bases. Germline lookup yields CDR1 MNHEY and CDR2 SVGAGI. The length of the CDR3 is 15 residues. V shed 6 bases and J 5 bases; nucleotides not matched to a gene: 10. CDR3 coding DNA: TGTGCCAGCAGCCTCGACAGGGTCGTTAACAATGAGCAGTTCTTC. This sequence encodes CASSLDRVVNNEQFF.

This clone was recorded only once. The V call is TRBV15, the J call TRBJ2-2; no clear D. Germline values: CDR1 LNHNV, CDR2 YYDKDF (reference sequence). The length of the CDR3 is 16 residues. V lost 1 base and J 6 bases, leaving 15 bases between the germline ends. The CDR3 protein is CATSRGNNLFAGELFF. CDR3 in DNA: TGTGCCACCAGCAGAGGAAATAACCTGTTCGCCGGGGAGCTGTTTTTT. Filled out from reference TRBV15 and TRBJ2-2, the complete variable domain reads DAMVIQNPRYQVTQFGKPVTLSCSQTLNHNVMYWYQQKSSQAPKLLFHYYDKDFNNEADTPDNFQSRRPNTSFCFLDIRSPGLGDTAMYLCATSRGNNLFAGELFFGEGSRLTVL.

This chain connects TRBV6-5 to TRBJ1-2; D gene unclear. V lost 8 bases, J lost 0 bases, and 13 bases lay in between. The CDR3 loop spans 14 amino acids. Germline CDR1 MNHEY, CDR2 SVGAGI. CDR3 loop: CASSSLRSNYGYTF. The CDR3 nucleotides read TGTGCCAGCTCCTCCCTACGTTCTAACTATGGCTACACCTTC.